One and the same sample provided the 13 T cell receptor beta chains below, sequenced in a study of T cell responses to AZD1222 COVID-19 vaccine. Profiled with immunoSEQ multiplex PCR; TCRdb holds only in-frame clones, not every one. The sample has approximately 120,000 clones, 85% to 90% seen once. The material sequenced was peripheral blood, taken on day 0 of MenACWY control vaccination. The receptor set was obtained from an adult in good health.

The CDR3, as DNA: TGTGCCAGCAGGGAAAACTACGAGCAGTACTTC. Translating gives CASRENYEQYF. V gene TRBV7-2 combines with J gene TRBJ2-7; D is unclear. Germline V gene data show CDR1 as SGHTA and CDR2 as FQGNSA. The CDR3 sequence is 11 residues long. V was pared by 6 bases and J by 3 bases, with 6 bases between.

At least ten counts were recorded for this clone. The chain combines TRBV10-1 with TRBJ1-4, with D possibly matching TRBD1 (5 bases). Germline V lookup: CDR1 WNHNN, CDR2 SYGVQD (reference sequence). The CDR3 has 15 residues. With 2 bases removed from V and 7 bases from J, the gap between germline ends came to 14 bases. The CDR3 coding sequence is TGCGCCAGCAGTGAGGGGGAAGTAAGGGGTGAAAAACTGTTTTTT. It specifies CASSEGEVRGEKLFF.

The chain uses TRBV11-3 and TRBJ1-1; TRBD1 might be the D (6 bases). Per germline, CDR1 SGHNT and CDR2 YENEEA. CDR3 length equals 14 residues. The ends were cut back, 5 bases at V and 1 base at J, with 11 bases in the middle. The DNA of the CDR3 is TGTGCCAGCAGCCCCCGGACAGCGAACACTGAAGCTTTCTTT. It codes for CASSPRTANTEAFF.

V gene TRBV25-1 combines with J gene TRBJ2-7; 10 positions match TRBD2. Trimming at V came to 5 bases and at J to 0 bases, leaving 4 bases not matched to a gene. Germline CDR1 reads MGHDK; CDR2 reads SYGVNS. This CDR3 spans 15 amino acids. The DNA of the CDR3 is TGTGCCAGCAGTTGGACTAGCGGCAGCTCCTACGAGCAGTACTTC. Translated: CASSWTSGSSYEQYF.

This clone was observed a single time. The chain is built from TRBV10-3 and TRBJ1-2, with D unresolved. Germline CDR1 is ENHRY and CDR2 is SYGVKD. The V end lost 10 bases, the J end lost 7 bases, and 13 bases lay between the germline ends. The CDR3 covers 11 residues. Here the CDR3 DNA reads TGTGCCACCGCCTTAGAGGGTGGCTACACCTTC. As protein: CATALEGGYTF.

The rearrangement joins TRBV5-1 to TRBJ2-4; possibly TRBD1 for D (5 bases). Germline V gene data show CDR1 as SGHRS and CDR2 as YFSETQ. CDR3 length: 16 amino acids. V dropped 0 bases and J dropped 6 bases, with 16 bases sitting between them. CDR3 coding DNA: TGCGCCAGCAGCTTGGCCATTGACAGCAGGTCAAACATTCAGTACTTC. Encoded protein: CASSLAIDSRSNIQYF.

The CDR3 bases are TGTGCCAGCAGCTTATCACAGAATAATTCACCCCTCCACTTT. This translates into CASSLSQNNSPLHF. The rearrangement joins TRBV7-2 to TRBJ1-6, with no clear D. The V and J ends lost 2 bases and 5 bases respectively, with 7 bases between them. Germline CDR1 reads SGHTA; CDR2 reads FQGNSA. The CDR3 contains 14 residues.

The genes are TRBV5-4 and TRBJ1-1; D is perhaps TRBD1 (6 bases). Germline V lookup: CDR1 SGHNT, CDR2 YYREEE (reference sequence). V lost 3 bases, J lost 4 bases, and 7 bases lay in between. There are 12 residues in the CDR3. The CDR3 loop is CASSSQGTEAFF. CDR3 in DNA: TGTGCCAGCAGCTCACAGGGCACTGAAGCTTTCTTT.

V is TRBV5-4 and J is TRBJ1-1; TRBD1 matches at 10 bases. J lost 5 bases, V lost 4 bases, and 8 bases had no gene match. The CDR3 totals 15 residues. The germline V gene has CDR1 SGHNT and CDR2 YYREEE (reference sequence). CDR3: CASSPKDRGVTEAFF. The CDR3 DNA follows: TGTGCCAGCAGCCCGAAGGACAGGGGGGTTACTGAAGCTTTCTTT. The whole variable domain, remainder taken from reference TRBV5-4 and TRBJ1-1, is ETGVTQSPTHLIKTRGQQVTLRCSSQSGHNTVSWYQQALGQGPQFIFQYYREEENGRGNFPPRFSGLQFPNYSSELNVNALELDDSALYLCASSPKDRGVTEAFFGQGTRLTVV.

V and J are TRBV5-6 and TRBJ1-2; TRBD1 might be the D (6 bases). The V gene's germline CDR1 is SGHDT and CDR2 YYEEEE. This CDR3 region has 18 residues. The V end lost 4 bases, the J end lost 6 bases, and 28 bases lay between the germline ends. The CDR3 sequence is CASSLPPLIGGRENGYTF. The CDR3 nucleotides read TGTGCCAGCAGCCTACCCCCCCTGATCGGGGGGCGCGAGAATGGCTACACCTTC.

J is TRBJ2-1 and V is TRBV29-1, with 10 bases identical to TRBD2. This CDR3 comprises 17 residues. Germline V gene sequence: CDR1 SQVTM, CDR2 ANQGSEA. V shed 4 bases, J shed 0 bases, and the junction held 9 bases outside the gene matches. CDR3 loop: CSVVSLAGDSSYNEQFF. In DNA, the CDR3 is TGCAGCGTTGTGTCCCTAGCGGGAGATAGCTCCTACAATGAGCAGTTCTTC.

The gene calls are TRBV30 and TRBJ1-1; 12 nucleotides match TRBD1. V dropped 3 bases and J dropped 4; count of bases not matched to a gene: 3. CDR1 and CDR2 from the germline V gene are GTSNPN and SVGIG (reference sequence). The CDR3 length is 14 residues. CDR3 nucleotides: TGTGCCTGGAGGCGGGACAGGGGGCGCACTGAAGCTTTCTTT. Protein product: CAWRRDRGRTEAFF.

The chain links TRBV21-1 to TRBJ2-7; TRBD2 was called by the table and not checked on the DNA. TRBV21-1 corresponds to a pseudogene. The CDR3 sequence is 16 residues long. The CDR3 DNA reads TGTGCCAGCAAGAAGGGGCGGGAGGGCCAGTCGTACGAGCAGTACTTC. Its protein is CASKKGREGQSYEQYF.